Below are 10 T cell receptor beta chains sequenced from a single sample in a study of T cells in Graves' hyperthyroidism and ophthalmopathy. RNA transcripts were the template for amplifying TCR beta CDR3 regions. The primer set for the first-round RT-PCR of the TCR CDR3 was HTBI. TCRdb reprocessed the multiplex PCR reads with MiXCR, giving one entry per CDR3 protein. The sample lists around 400,000 distinct CDR3 sequences, 13% to 15% occurring once. The material sequenced was blood. Receptors originate from a woman aged 55-70 years with Graves' ophthalmopathy.

At least ten counts were recorded for this clonotype. The chain uses TRBV2 and TRBJ1-5; 11 nucleotides match TRBD1. Germline V lookup: CDR1 SNHLY, CDR2 FYNNEI. The J segment lost 6 bases and the V segment lost 5 bases, leaving 3 bases of the junction unmatched. CDR3 size: 14 residues. Here the CDR3 reads CASSRTGGFQPQHF. The CDR3 DNA reads as TGTGCCAGCAGTCGGACAGGGGGCTTTCAGCCCCAGCATTTT.

The sample holds many counts of this clonotype. This sequence joins TRBV7-9 and TRBJ2-1; 7 bases line up with TRBD2. The CDR3 runs to 17 residues. Germline V gives CDR1 SEHNR, CDR2 FQNEAQ (reference sequence). V lost 5 bases, J lost 1 base, and 11 bases stayed unmatched. CDR3 in DNA: TGTGCCAGCAGCCCCCCACCTGGACTAGGGTCCTACAATGAGCAGTTCTTC. Translating it yields CASSPPPGLGSYNEQFF. Based on the CDR3 plus reference TRBV7-9 and TRBJ2-1, the full variable domain is DTGVSQNPRHKITKRGQNVTFRCDPISEHNRLYWYRQTLGQGPEFLTYFQNEAQLEKSRLLSDRFSAERPKGSFSTLEIQRTEQGDSAMYLCASSPPPGLGSYNEQFFGPGTRLTVL.

This clonotype was seen at least ten times. This chain connects TRBV18 to TRBJ1-1; D is ambiguous. V lost 4 bases and J 3 bases, leaving 9 bases between the germline ends. The CDR3 spans 13 residues. Looked up from germline, CDR1 is KGHSH and CDR2 is LQKENI. CDR3 in amino acids: CASSRGLDTEAFF. The CDR3 nucleotides are TGTGCCAGCTCACGCGGACTTGACACTGAAGCTTTCTTT. Filled out from reference TRBV18 and TRBJ1-1, the complete variable domain reads NAGVMQNPRHLVRRRGQEARLRCSPMKGHSHVYWYRQLPEEGLKFMVYLQKENIIDESGMPKERFSAEFPKEGPSILRIQQVVRGDSAAYFCASSRGLDTEAFFGQGTRLTVV.

The V call is TRBV7-8, the J call TRBJ2-1; 9 bases agree with TRBD2. V lost 6 bases, J lost 6 bases, and 6 bases stayed unmatched. This CDR3 contains 14 residues. Germline V gives CDR1 SGHVS, CDR2 FQNEAQ. CDR3 in DNA: TGTGCCAGCAGTAGCGGGAGTGCAGGCAATGAGCAGTTCTTC. Its protein product is CASSSGSAGNEQFF.

The chain has TRBV2 and TRBJ2-7, with TRBD1 matching over 8 bases. V lost 3 bases to trimming and J lost 3 bases; unmatched junction nucleotides: 7. From germline, CDR1 is SNHLY and CDR2 FYNNEI. The CDR3 length is 15 residues. CDR3 in amino acids: CASSEVGTGVYEQYF. In nucleotides, the CDR3 is TGTGCCAGCAGTGAGGTCGGGACAGGTGTCTACGAGCAGTACTTC.

The V gene is TRBV4-2, the J gene TRBJ2-7; 8 nucleotides line up with TRBD1. The germline V gene encodes CDR1 LGHNA and CDR2 YNFKEQ. With 7 bases clipped from V and 2 bases from J, the junction kept 7 bases outside the gene matches. This CDR3 comprises 14 residues. The CDR3 DNA is TGTGCCAGCAACCCTGAACAGGGGGCCTACGAGCAGTACTTC. As protein: CASNPEQGAYEQYF.

This clonotype occurred many times. The CDR3: CASSPRPADYEQYF. CDR3 DNA: TGCGCCAGCAGCCCACGGCCGGCGGACTACGAGCAGTACTTC. The rearrangement uses TRBV5-1 and TRBJ2-7, with no clear D. CDR1 is SGHRS and CDR2 is YFSETQ in the germline V gene. CDR3 length: 14 amino acids. The V and J ends lost 4 bases and 3 bases respectively, with 14 bases between them.

This chain joins TRBV2 and TRBJ1-4; D remains ambiguous. V lost 0 bases to trimming and J lost 5 bases, with 13 bases between them. Germline CDR1 and CDR2: SNHLY and FYNNEI. The CDR3 consists of 16 residues. CDR3 bases: TGTGCCAGCAGTGAAGCCACAAACCGAAGAAATGAAAAACTGTTTTTT. Amino acid sequence: CASSEATNRRNEKLFF.

This clonotype occurred a few times. The rearrangement uses TRBV27 and TRBJ1-5; D is ambiguous. Germline CDR1 reads MNHEY; CDR2 reads SMNVEV (reference sequence). V shed 4 bases and J shed 7 bases, with 11 bases lying between them. This CDR3 contains 13 residues. This CDR3 is CASSSQTWQPQHF. CDR3 in DNA: TGTGCCAGCAGTTCTCAGACCTGGCAGCCCCAGCATTTT.

The chain couples TRBV5-1 to TRBJ2-1; D possibly corresponds to TRBD1 (6 bases). This CDR3 contains 17 residues. V lost 3 bases, J lost 6 bases, and 22 bases lay in between. In germline, CDR1 is SGHRS, CDR2 YFSETQ. Here the CDR3 DNA reads TGCGCCAGCAGCTGGGGGCCCTACAGGGTAAGAAGCAATGAGCAGTTCTTC. Its translation is CASSWGPYRVRSNEQFF.